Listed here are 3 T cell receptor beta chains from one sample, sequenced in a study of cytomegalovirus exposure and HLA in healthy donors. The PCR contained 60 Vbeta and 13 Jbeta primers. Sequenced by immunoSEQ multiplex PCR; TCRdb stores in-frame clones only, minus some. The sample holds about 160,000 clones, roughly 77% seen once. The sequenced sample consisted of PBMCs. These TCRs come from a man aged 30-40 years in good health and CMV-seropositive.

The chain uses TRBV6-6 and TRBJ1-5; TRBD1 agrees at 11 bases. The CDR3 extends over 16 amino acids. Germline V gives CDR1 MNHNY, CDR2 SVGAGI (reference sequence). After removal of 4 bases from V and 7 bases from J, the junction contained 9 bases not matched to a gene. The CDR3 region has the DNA TGTGCCAGCAGTTGGGGACAGGGGGAATCAGGGCAGCCCCAGCATTTT. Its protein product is CASSWGQGESGQPQHF.

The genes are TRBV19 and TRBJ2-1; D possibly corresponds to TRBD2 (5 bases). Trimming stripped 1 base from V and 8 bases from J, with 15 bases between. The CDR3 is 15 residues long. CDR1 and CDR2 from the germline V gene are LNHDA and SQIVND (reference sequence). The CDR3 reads CASSIGTLVWDEQFF. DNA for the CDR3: TGTGCCAGTAGTATAGGTACACTAGTCTGGGATGAGCAGTTCTTC.

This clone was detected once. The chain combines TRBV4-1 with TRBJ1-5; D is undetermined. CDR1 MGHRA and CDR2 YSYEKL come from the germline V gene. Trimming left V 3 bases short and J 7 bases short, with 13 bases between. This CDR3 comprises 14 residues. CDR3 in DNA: TGCGCCAGCAGCCACAATCAGCTGGGCCAGCCCCAGCATTTT. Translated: CASSHNQLGQPQHF.